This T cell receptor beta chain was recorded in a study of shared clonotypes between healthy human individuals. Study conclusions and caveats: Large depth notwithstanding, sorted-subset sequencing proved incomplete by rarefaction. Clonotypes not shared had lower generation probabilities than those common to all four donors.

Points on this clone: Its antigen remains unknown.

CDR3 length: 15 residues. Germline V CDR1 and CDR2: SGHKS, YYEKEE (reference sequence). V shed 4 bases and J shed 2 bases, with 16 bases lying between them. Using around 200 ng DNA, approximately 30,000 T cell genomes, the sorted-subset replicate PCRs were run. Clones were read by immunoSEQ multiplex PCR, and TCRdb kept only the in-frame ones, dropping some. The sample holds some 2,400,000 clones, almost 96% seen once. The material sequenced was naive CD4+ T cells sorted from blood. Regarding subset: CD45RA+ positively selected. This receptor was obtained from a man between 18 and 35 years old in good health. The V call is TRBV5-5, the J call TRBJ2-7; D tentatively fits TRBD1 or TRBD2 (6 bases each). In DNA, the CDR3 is TGTGCCAGCAGCGTCCACGGGGGCGGAACCTACGAGCAGTACTTC. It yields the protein CASSVHGGGTYEQYF.